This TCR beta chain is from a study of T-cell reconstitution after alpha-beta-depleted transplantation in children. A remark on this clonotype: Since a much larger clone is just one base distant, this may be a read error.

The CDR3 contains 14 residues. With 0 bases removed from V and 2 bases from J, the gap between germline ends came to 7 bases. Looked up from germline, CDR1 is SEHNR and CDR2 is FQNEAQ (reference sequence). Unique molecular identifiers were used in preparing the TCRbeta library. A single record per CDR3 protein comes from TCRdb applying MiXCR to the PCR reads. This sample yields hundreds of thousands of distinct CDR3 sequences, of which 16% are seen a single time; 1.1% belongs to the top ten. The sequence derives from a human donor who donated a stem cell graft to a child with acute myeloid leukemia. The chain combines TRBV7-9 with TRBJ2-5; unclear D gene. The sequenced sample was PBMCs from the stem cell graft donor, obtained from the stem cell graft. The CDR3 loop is CASSLAAQQETQYF. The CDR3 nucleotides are TGTGCCAGCAGCTTAGCGGCACAGCAAGAGACCCAGTACTTC.